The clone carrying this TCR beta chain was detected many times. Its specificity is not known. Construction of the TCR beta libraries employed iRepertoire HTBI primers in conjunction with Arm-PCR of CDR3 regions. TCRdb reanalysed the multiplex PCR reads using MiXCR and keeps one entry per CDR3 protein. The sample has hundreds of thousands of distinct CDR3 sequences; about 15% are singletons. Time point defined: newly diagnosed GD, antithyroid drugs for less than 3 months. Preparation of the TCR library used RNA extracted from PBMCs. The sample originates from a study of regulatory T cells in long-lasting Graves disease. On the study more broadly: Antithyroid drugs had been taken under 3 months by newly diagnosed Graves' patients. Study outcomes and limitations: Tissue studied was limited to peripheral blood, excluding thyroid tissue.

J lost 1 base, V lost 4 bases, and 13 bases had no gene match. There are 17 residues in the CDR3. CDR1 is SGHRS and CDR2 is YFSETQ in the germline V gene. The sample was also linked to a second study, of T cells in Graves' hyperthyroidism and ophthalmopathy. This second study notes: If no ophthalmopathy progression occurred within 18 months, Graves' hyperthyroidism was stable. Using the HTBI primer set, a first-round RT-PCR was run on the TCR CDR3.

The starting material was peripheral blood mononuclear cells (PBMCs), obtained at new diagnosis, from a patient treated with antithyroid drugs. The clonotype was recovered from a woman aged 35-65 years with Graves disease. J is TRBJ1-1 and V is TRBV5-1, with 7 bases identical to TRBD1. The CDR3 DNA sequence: TGCGCCAGCAGCCTTGGAGGTTTACGGGACAGGAACACTGAAGCTTTCTTT. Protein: CASSLGGLRDRNTEAFF.